The clone carrying this T cell receptor beta chain was found a few times. Its antigen is still unknown. TRB rearrangements spanning V, D and J were amplified using mixed TRB-A/B primers. TCRdb processed the multiplex PCR reads anew with MiXCR; each CDR3 protein has one entry. The table has roughly 6,300 distinct CDR3 sequences, about 26% seen once. TCR beta rearrangements were amplified from peripheral blood genomic DNA. This CDR3 comprises 15 residues. V gave up 5 bases and J gave up 6 bases, with 17 bases separating them. The V gene's germline CDR1 is SGHTA and CDR2 FQGNSA. The data were taken from a study of T cell repertoires in aging, cancer and after chemotherapy. Whole-study context: Donors were grouped into six age bands spanning 30 or younger through 70 or older.

Broader study findings: In healthy donors, age-related TCR diversity loss mainly reflected lost richness.

Sequencing was carried out using blood. The TCR was taken from a human donor with a blood cancer. The donor label of this sample is uncertain. The V call is TRBV7-2, the J call TRBJ1-5; D remains ambiguous. The CDR3 is CASSNREGGTQPQHF. CDR3 DNA sequence: TGTGCCAGCAGCAACCGGGAGGGCGGTACTCAGCCCCAGCATTTT.